Shown below are 3 T cell receptor beta chains from a single sample sequenced in a study of T cells in Graves' hyperthyroidism and ophthalmopathy. RNA transcripts gave rise to amplified TCR beta CDR3 regions. First-round RT-PCR of the TCR CDR3 relied on the HTBI primer set. TCRdb recomputed calls from the multiplex PCR reads with MiXCR, one row per CDR3 protein. The sample includes hundreds of thousands of distinct CDR3 sequences, 38% of them seen just once. Sequenced input: blood. The receptors stem from a man aged 18 to 29 with Graves' hyperthyroidism.

This clonotype has a handful of counts. The chain uses TRBV3-1 and TRBJ1-2; TRBD1 agrees at 9 bases. The CDR3 extends over 13 amino acids. CDR1 is LGHDT, CDR2 YNNKEL, per germline (reference sequence). Unmatched junction bases numbered 9, after V lost 8 bases and J lost 8 bases. The CDR3 sequence: CASGVQGAGGYTF. Here the CDR3 DNA reads TGTGCCAGCGGCGTACAGGGGGCGGGAGGCTACACCTTC.

In this sample, this clonotype turned up many times. The genes are TRBV7-8 and TRBJ1-1, with 9 bases aligning to TRBD1. Germline V gives CDR1 SGHVS, CDR2 FQNEAQ. CDR3 size: 12 residues. Germline trimming cut 4 bases from V and 11 bases from J; bases unmatched to any gene: 5. The CDR3 loop is CASSSRQGEAFF. The CDR3 coding sequence is TGTGCCAGCAGCTCAAGACAGGGGGAGGCTTTCTTT.

The chain links TRBV7-6 to TRBJ2-5; no reliable D call. V was trimmed by 1 base and J by 7 bases, leaving 16 bases between them. CDR1 is SGHVS and CDR2 is FNYEAQ in the germline V gene. The CDR3 consists of 15 residues. The CDR3 here is CASSLGGSSLVTQYF. CDR3 bases: TGTGCCAGCAGCTTAGGGGGTTCTTCTCTAGTGACCCAGTACTTC. The full variable domain, completed using reference TRBV7-6 and TRBJ2-5, is GAGVSQSPRYKVTKRGQDVALRCDPISGHVSLYWYRQALGQGPEFLTYFNYEAQQDKSGLPNDRFSAERPEGSISTLTIQRTEQRDSAMYRCASSLGGSSLVTQYFGPGTRLLVL.